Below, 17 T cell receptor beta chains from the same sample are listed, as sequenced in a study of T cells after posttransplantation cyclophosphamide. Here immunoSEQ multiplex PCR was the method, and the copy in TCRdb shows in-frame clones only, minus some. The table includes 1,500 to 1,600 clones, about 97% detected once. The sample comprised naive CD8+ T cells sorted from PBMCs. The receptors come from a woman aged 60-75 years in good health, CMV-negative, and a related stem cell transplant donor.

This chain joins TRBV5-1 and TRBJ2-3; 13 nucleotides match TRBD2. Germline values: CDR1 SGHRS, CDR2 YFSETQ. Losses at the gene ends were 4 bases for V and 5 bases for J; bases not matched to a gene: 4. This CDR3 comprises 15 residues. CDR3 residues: CASSKGLAGQDTQYF. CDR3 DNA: TGCGCCAGCAGCAAGGGACTAGCGGGGCAAGATACGCAGTATTTT.

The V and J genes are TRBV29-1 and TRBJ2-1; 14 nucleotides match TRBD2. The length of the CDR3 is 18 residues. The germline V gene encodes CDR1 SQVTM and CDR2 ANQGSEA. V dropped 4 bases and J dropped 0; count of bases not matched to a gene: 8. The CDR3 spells CSVAGGLAGVSSYNEQFF. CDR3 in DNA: TGCAGCGTTGCGGGGGGACTAGCGGGAGTGAGCTCCTACAATGAGCAGTTCTTC.

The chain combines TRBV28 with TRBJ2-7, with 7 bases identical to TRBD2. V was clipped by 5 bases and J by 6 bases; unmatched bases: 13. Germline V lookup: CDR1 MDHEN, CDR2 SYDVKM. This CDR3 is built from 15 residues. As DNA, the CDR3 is TGTGCCAGCAGTCCCGGTGGAGCGGGACTTCTCGAGCAGTACTTC. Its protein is CASSPGGAGLLEQYF.

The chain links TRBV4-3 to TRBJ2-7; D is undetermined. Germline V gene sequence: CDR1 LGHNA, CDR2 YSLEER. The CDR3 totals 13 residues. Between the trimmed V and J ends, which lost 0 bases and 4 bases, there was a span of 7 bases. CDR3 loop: CASSQEHPYEQYF. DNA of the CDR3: TGCGCCAGCAGCCAAGAACACCCTTACGAGCAGTACTTC.

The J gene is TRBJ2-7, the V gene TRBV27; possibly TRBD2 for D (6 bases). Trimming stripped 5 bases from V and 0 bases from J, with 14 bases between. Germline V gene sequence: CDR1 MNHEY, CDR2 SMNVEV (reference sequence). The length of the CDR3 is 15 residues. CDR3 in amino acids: CASSVTPSVSYEQYF. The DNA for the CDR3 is TGTGCCAGCAGTGTTACCCCTAGCGTCTCCTACGAGCAGTACTTC.

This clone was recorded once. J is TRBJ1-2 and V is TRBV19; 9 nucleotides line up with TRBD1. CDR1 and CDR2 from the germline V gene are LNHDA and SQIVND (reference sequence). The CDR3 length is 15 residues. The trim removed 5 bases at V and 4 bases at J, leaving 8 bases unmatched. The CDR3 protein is CASSSGTGSFYGYTF. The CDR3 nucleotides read TGTGCCAGTAGTTCAGGGACAGGGAGCTTCTATGGCTACACCTTC.

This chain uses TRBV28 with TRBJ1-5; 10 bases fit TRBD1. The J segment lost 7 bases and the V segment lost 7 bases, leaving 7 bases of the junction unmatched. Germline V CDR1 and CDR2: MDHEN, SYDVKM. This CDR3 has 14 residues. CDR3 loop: CASTGQGLGQPQHF. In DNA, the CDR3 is TGTGCCAGCACGGGACAGGGGTTGGGGCAGCCCCAGCATTTT.

CDR3 region: CSARPLEGYTF. As DNA, the CDR3 is TGCAGTGCTAGACCCTTAGAAGGCTACACCTTC. The rearrangement joins TRBV20-1 to TRBJ1-2; D is unresolved. V was trimmed by 2 bases and J by 8 bases, leaving 9 bases between them. Germline CDR1 is DFQATT and CDR2 is SNEGSKA (reference sequence). The CDR3 sequence is 11 residues long.

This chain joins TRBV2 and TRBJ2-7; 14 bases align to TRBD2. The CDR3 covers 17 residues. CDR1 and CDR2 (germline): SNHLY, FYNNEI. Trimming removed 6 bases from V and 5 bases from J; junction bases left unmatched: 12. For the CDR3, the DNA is TGTGCCAGCAGGGGACGGAGACTAGCGGGGGGGGGCGACGAGCAGTACGTC. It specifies CASRGRRLAGGGDEQYV.

The chain's CDR3 is CASSLEVLASTDTQYF. The CDR3 bases are TGTGCCAGCAGCTTAGAAGTTCTGGCTAGCACAGATACGCAGTATTTT. The rearrangement uses TRBV7-6 and TRBJ2-3; D is uncertain. The CDR3 has 16 amino acids. Germline CDR1 SGHVS, CDR2 FNYEAQ. Between the trimmed V and J ends, which lost 1 base and 0 bases, there was a span of 11 bases.

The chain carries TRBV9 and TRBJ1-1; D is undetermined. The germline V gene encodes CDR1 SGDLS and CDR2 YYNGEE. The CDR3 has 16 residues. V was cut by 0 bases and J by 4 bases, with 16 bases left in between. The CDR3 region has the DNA TGTGCCAGCAGCGTAGGTGGAGGGTTGGGTACCACTGAAGCTTTCTTT. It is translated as CASSVGGGLGTTEAFF.

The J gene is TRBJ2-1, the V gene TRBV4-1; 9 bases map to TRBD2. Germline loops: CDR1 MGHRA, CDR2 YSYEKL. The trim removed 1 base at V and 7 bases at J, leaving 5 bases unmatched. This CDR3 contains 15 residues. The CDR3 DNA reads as TGCGCCAGCAGCCAAGTGGGCGGGGGGGTGAATGAGCAGTTCTTC. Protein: CASSQVGGGVNEQFF.

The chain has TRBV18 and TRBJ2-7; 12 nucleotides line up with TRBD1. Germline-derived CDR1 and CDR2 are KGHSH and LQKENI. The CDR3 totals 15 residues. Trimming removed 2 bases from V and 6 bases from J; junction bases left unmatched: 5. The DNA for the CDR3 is TGTGCCAGCTCACCAATGGGACAGGGGGCTGGCGAGCAGTACTTC. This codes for CASSPMGQGAGEQYF.

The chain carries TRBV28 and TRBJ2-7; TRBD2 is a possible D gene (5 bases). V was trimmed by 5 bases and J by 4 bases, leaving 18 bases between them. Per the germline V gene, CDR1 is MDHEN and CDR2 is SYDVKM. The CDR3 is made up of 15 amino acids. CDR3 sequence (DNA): TGTGCCAGCAGTCTTACCGGGAATCTGGGGTACGAGCAGTACTTC. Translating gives CASSLTGNLGYEQYF.

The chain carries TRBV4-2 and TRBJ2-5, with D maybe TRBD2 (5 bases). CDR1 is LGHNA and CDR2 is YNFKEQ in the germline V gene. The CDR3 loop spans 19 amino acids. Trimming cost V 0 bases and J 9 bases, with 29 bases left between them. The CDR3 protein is CASSQDRVSVVAGLEAQYF. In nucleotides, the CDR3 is TGTGCCAGCAGCCAAGATCGGGTTTCGGTCGTGGCCGGGTTGGAGGCCCAGTACTTC.

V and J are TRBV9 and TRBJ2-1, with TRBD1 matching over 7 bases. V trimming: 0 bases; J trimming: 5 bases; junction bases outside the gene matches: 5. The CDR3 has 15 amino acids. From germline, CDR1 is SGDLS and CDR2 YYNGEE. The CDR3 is CASSVGGQVHNEQFF. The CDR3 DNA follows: TGTGCCAGCAGCGTAGGCGGACAGGTTCACAATGAGCAGTTCTTC.

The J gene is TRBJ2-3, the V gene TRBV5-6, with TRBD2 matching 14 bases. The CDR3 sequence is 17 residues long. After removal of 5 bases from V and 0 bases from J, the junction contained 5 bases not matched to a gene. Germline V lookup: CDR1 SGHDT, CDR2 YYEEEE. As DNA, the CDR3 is TGTGCCAGCAGGGGACTAGCGGGAGAGGGCAGCACAGATACGCAGTATTTT. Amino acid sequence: CASRGLAGEGSTDTQYF.